This T cell receptor (beta chain) was obtained from a study of control samples from healthy donors and cancer patients. The assay was immunoSEQ multiplex PCR, and TCRdb's table has in-frame clones only and misses some. The sample has more than 5,500 clones; just under 85% are singletons. CDR1 and CDR2 from the germline V gene are PRHDT and FYEKMQ (reference sequence). The CDR3 has 15 amino acids. The V end was cut by 5 bases, the J end by 3 bases, with 15 bases between. Sequenced input: formalin-fixed, paraffin-embedded tissue. This clonotype was obtained from a female donor with lung cancer. This chain uses TRBV13 with TRBJ2-3; D is perhaps TRBD2 (5 bases). The CDR3 here is CASSGSLRETDTQYF. The CDR3 coding sequence is TGTGCCAGCAGCGGTTCTTTAAGGGAGACAGATACGCAGTATTTT.